This T cell receptor beta chain was captured in a study of T cell changes during pregnancy in multiple sclerosis. The data were produced by immunoSEQ multiplex PCR, yet TCRdb's version contains in-frame clones alone and is incomplete. The sample yields 85,000 to 100,000 clones, approximately 92% seen once. CDR3 length equals 14 residues. The germline V gene has CDR1 SGHTS and CDR2 YDEGEE. Trimming cost V 4 bases and J 4 bases; bases outside gene matches: 7. Sequences were derived from peripheral blood, sampled in the first trimester of pregnancy. This receptor was identified in a female donor with multiple sclerosis, enrolled in a pregnancy study. The chain is built from TRBV5-8 and TRBJ2-7, with TRBD2 identical over 8 bases. CDR3 in amino acids: CASSGTRESYEQYF. Here the CDR3 DNA reads TGTGCCAGCAGCGGGACTAGAGAGTCGTACGAGCAGTACTTC.